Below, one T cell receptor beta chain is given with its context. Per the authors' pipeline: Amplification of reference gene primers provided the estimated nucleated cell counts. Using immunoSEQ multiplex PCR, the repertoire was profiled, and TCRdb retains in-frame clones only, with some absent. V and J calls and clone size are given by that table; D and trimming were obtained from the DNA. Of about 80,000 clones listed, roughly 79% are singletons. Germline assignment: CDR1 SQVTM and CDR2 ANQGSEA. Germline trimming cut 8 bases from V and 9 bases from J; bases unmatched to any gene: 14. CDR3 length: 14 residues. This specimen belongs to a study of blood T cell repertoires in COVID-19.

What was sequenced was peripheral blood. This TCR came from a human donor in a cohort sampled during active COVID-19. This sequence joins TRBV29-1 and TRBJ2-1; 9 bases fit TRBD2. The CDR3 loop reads CSIKRTSVLAEQFF. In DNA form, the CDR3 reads TGCAGCATAAAGCGGACTAGCGTTTTGGCTGAGCAGTTCTTC.